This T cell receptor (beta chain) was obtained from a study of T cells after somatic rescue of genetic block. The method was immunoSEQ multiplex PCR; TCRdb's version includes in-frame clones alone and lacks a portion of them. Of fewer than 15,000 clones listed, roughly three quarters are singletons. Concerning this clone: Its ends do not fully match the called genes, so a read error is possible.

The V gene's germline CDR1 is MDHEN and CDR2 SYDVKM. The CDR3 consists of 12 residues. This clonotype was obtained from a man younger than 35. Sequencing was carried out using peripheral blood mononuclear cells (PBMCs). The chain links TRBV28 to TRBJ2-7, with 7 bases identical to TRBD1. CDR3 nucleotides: TGTGCCAGCAGTCTCCGGGACAGACTGATGAACTTC. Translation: CASSLRDRLMNF.